This T cell receptor beta chain emerged from a study of cytomegalovirus exposure and HLA in healthy donors. Study outcomes and limitations: TCR beta chains numbering approximately 150 were designated cytomegalovirus-associated. Among the CMV-associated chains, three were confirmed in vitro as specific for CMV antigens. Most TCRs appeared rarely, but some public TCRs recurred in many donors.

A remark on this clone: Its antigen is unknown.

This CDR3 is 18 amino acids long. V trimming: 0 bases; J trimming: 2 bases; junction bases outside the gene matches: 10. Germline CDR1 and CDR2: LGHNA and YNFKEQ. Sequencing was performed with immunoSEQ multiplex PCR; in TCRdb, only in-frame clones are kept and a portion is missing. The top ten clones hold over 2% of a sample with 76,000 or so clones, 94% of them seen once. This receptor was obtained from a woman younger than 35 in good health and CMV-seronegative. The chain is built from TRBV4-2 and TRBJ2-1; the match to TRBD2 covers 7 bases. The sample comprised PBMCs. The CDR3: CASSQDSVNSGTYNEQFF. The DNA for the CDR3 is TGTGCCAGCAGCCAAGATTCTGTTAACAGCGGGACCTACAATGAGCAGTTCTTC.